Listed below are T cell receptor beta chains from one sample, sequenced in a study of blood T cell repertoires in COVID-19. The method was immunoSEQ multiplex PCR; TCRdb's version includes in-frame clones alone and lacks a portion of them. The data hold 150,000 to 200,000 clones, with around 80% observed a single time. The sequenced sample was PBMCs or T cells enriched from blood (not recorded which). The receptors here all came from a man in his 70s who had been exposed to COVID-19. CDR3s include the opening cysteine and the closing phenylalanine or tryptophan. The order of the fields is clone size, CDR3 length, V gene, D gene, J gene, CDR3 protein, CDR3 DNA. A D gene is named only where the DNA matches it firmly. Size tells how often a clone was seen (once, few, many) or the class of an expanded clone, and some rows leave it out.

NA	14	TRBV18	NA	TRBJ1-5	CASSSGGAGQPQHF	TGTGCCAGCTCGTCAGGCGGGGCTGGGCAGCCCCAGCATTTT
NA	13	TRBV28	NA	TRBJ1-2	CASTTQGMNGYTF	TGTGCCAGCACCACGCAGGGGATGAATGGCTACACCTTC
NA	15	TRBV13	TRBD1	TRBJ2-3	CASSNRDRVADTQYF	TGTGCCAGCAGCAACCGGGACAGGGTCGCAGATACGCAGTATTTT
NA	13	TRBV28	TRBD2	TRBJ2-1	CASINPGGNEQFF	TGTGCCAGCATTAATCCCGGGGGGAATGAGCAGTTCTTC
NA	13	TRBV11-2	NA	TRBJ2-3	CASSLGPADTQYF	TGTGCCAGCAGCTTGGGGCCCGCAGATACGCAGTATTTT
NA	15	TRBV5-8	TRBD2	TRBJ2-2	CASSLGHSGAEELFF	TGTGCCAGCAGCTTGGGGCATAGCGGGGCGGAAGAGCTGTTTTTT
NA	16	TRBV11-2	TRBD1	TRBJ1-4	CASSLGDRMGSEKLFF	TGTGCCAGCAGCTTAGGGGACAGGATGGGGAGTGAAAAACTGTTTTTT
NA	17	TRBV19	TRBD2	TRBJ2-2	CASTKASGGAGTGELFF	TGTGCCAGTACCAAAGCTAGCGGGGGGGCCGGCACCGGGGAGCTGTTTTTT
once	16	TRBV30	NA	TRBJ1-5	CAWSPRTVYSNQPQHF	TGTGCCTGGAGTCCACGGACAGTTTATAGCAATCAGCCCCAGCATTTT
NA	14	TRBV2	TRBD1	TRBJ2-7	CASRKDRGGYEQYF	TGTGCCAGCAGGAAGGACAGGGGAGGGTACGAGCAGTACTTC
NA	13	TRBV2	NA	TRBJ1-2	CASNERRIGGYTF	TGTGCCAGCAATGAGAGGAGAATCGGTGGCTACACCTTC
few	14	TRBV11-3	NA	TRBJ2-3	CASSPRGYTDTQYF	TGTGCCAGCAGCCCACGGGGGTACACAGATACGCAGTATTTT
once	14	TRBV27	TRBD1	TRBJ2-7	CASTKTGGTYEQYF	TGTGCCAGCACCAAGACAGGGGGCACCTACGAGCAGTACTTC
NA	16	TRBV5-8	TRBD2	TRBJ2-7	CASSLETSGVTYEQYF	TGTGCCAGCAGCCTGGAGACTAGCGGAGTGACCTACGAGCAGTACTTC
NA	15	TRBV21-1	NA	TRBJ2-3	CASSPRRTRTDTQYF	TGTGCCAGCAGCCCTAGACGGACACGGACAGATACGCAGTATTTT
NA	14	TRBV7-9	NA	TRBJ2-3	CASSLAAGTGTQYF	TGTGCCAGCAGCTTAGCCGCGGGAACCGGTACGCAGTATTTT
NA	14	TRBV5-1	TRBD1	TRBJ1-5	CASSTGQGGGPQHF	TGCGCCAGCAGCACAGGACAGGGAGGGGGGCCCCAGCATTTT
NA	17	TRBV11-3	NA	TRBJ2-1	CASSHRGGQGLYNEQFF	TGTGCCAGCAGTCACAGGGGGGGCCAGGGGCTGTACAATGAGCAGTTCTTC
NA	16	TRBV4-3	NA	TRBJ1-4	CASSQDRTGGNEKLFF	TGCGCCAGCAGCCAAGATAGAACAGGCGGTAATGAAAAACTGTTTTTT
NA	15	TRBV9	TRBD2	TRBJ2-2	CASSVAGGKTGELFF	TGTGCCAGCAGCGTAGCGGGGGGGAAGACCGGGGAGCTGTTTTTT
NA	14	TRBV7-9	NA	TRBJ1-1	CASRRDAKRTEAFF	TGTGCCAGCAGGCGGGACGCGAAAAGGACTGAAGCTTTCTTT
NA	13	TRBV7-8	NA	TRBJ1-5	CASSEGGERPQHF	TGTGCCAGCAGCGAGGGGGGGGAGAGGCCCCAGCATTTT
NA	15	TRBV5-1	TRBD2	TRBJ2-7	CASSQRASGEDEQYF	TGCGCCAGCAGCCAGCGCGCTAGCGGGGAGGACGAGCAGTACTTC
NA	15	TRBV7-9	NA	TRBJ2-2	CASSSGLANTGELFF	TGTGCCAGCAGTTCCGGACTGGCGAACACCGGGGAGCTGTTTTTT
NA	12	TRBV29-1	TRBD1	TRBJ1-1	CSVYRGGTEAFF	TGCAGCGTTTACAGGGGAGGCACTGAAGCTTTCTTT
NA	14	TRBV10-3	NA	TRBJ2-4	CATRAVLAKNIQYF	TGTGCCACCAGGGCGGTTCTAGCCAAAAACATTCAGTACTTC
NA	15	TRBV27	NA	TRBJ1-5	CASGLAQGGNQPQHF	TGTGCCAGCGGCCTCGCGCAGGGCGGCAATCAGCCCCAGCATTTT
NA	15	TRBV9	NA	TRBJ1-3	CASSYSTGEGNTIYF	TGTGCCAGCAGCTACTCGACGGGGGAAGGAAACACCATATATTTT
NA	16	TRBV11-2	NA	TRBJ1-6	CASSSSRGGGNSPLHF	TGTGCCAGCAGCTCCTCCCGGGGCGGGGGTAATTCACCCCTCCACTTT
NA	14	TRBV6-4	TRBD1	TRBJ1-2	CASSPSQGGHGYTF	TGTGCCAGCTCACCATCTCAGGGGGGACATGGCTACACCTTC
NA	13	TRBV6-6	NA	TRBJ1-6	CATQEGYNSPLHF	TGTGCCACCCAGGAGGGATACAATTCACCCCTCCACTTT
NA	14	TRBV3-1/TRBV3-2	TRBD1	TRBJ1-2	CASSQGQGASGYTF	TGTGCCAGCAGCCAAGGGCAGGGGGCCAGTGGCTACACCTTC
NA	15	TRBV3-1/TRBV3-2	NA	TRBJ1-2	CASSQDYSRNYGYTF	TGTGCCAGCAGCCAAGATTACTCGAGGAACTATGGCTACACCTTC
NA	14	TRBV9	TRBD1	TRBJ2-2	CASSPTGRTGELFF	TGTGCCAGCAGCCCGACAGGGCGAACCGGGGAGCTGTTTTTT
NA	11	TRBV12-3/TRBV12-4	NA	TRBJ2-1	CASSLVGEQFF	TGTGCCAGCAGTTTAGTCGGTGAGCAGTTCTTC
NA	16	TRBV7-9	TRBD2	TRBJ2-3	CASSFLAGRSTDTQYF	TGTGCCAGCAGCTTCCTAGCGGGACGAAGCACAGATACGCAGTATTTT
NA	15	TRBV9	TRBD1	TRBJ2-5	CASSPITGGEETQYF	TGTGCCAGCAGCCCAATCACAGGGGGCGAAGAGACCCAGTACTTC
NA	15	TRBV7-2	TRBD1	TRBJ1-2	CASSTQGALNYGYTF	TGTGCCAGCAGCACACAGGGGGCCCTAAACTATGGCTACACCTTC
NA	17	TRBV5-1	NA	TRBJ2-1	CASSLEGTYKLLGEQFF	TGCGCCAGCAGCTTGGAGGGGACATACAAGCTCCTGGGTGAGCAGTTCTTC
NA	16	TRBV12-5	TRBD1	TRBJ1-1	CASGFTGTDSNTEAFF	TGTGCTAGTGGTTTCACCGGGACAGATAGCAACACTGAAGCTTTCTTT
once	15	TRBV5-4	TRBD2	TRBJ2-1	CASSFVAGGVNEQFF	TGTGCCAGCAGCTTTGTGGCGGGAGGGGTCAATGAGCAGTTCTTC
NA	13	TRBV3-1/TRBV3-2	NA	TRBJ1-1	CASSQTENTEAFF	TGTGCCAGCAGCCAGACTGAGAACACTGAAGCTTTCTTT
NA	14	TRBV28	NA	TRBJ1-1	CASSPRDQGTEAFF	TGTGCCAGCAGTCCTCGGGATCAAGGCACTGAAGCTTTCTTT
NA	14	TRBV5-1	NA	TRBJ2-5	CASSLGTVQETQYF	TGCGCCAGCAGCTTGGGGACAGTCCAAGAGACCCAGTACTTC
NA	14	TRBV5-1	NA	TRBJ2-1	CASRPQTDSLEQFF	TGCGCCAGCAGACCCCAGACAGATTCCCTTGAGCAGTTCTTC
NA	16	TRBV9	NA	TRBJ2-3	CASSVTGEPSTDTQYF	TGTGCCAGCAGCGTTACGGGGGAGCCTAGCACAGATACGCAGTATTTT
NA	13	TRBV5-6	NA	TRBJ2-4	CASSLAGPGIQYF	TGTGCCAGCAGCTTGGCAGGCCCAGGAATTCAGTACTTC
NA	16	TRBV4-3	TRBD1	TRBJ1-5	CASSPGGGQGYQPQHF	TGCGCCAGCTCACCGGGGGGGGGACAGGGCTATCAGCCCCAGCATTTT
NA	14	TRBV2	TRBD1	TRBJ2-4	CASRDRAPKNIQYF	TGTGCCAGCAGGGACAGGGCTCCCAAAAACATTCAGTACTTC
NA	16	TRBV6-1	NA	TRBJ2-3	CASSEATGYYTDTQYF	TGTGCCAGCAGTGAAGCCACAGGATACTACACAGATACGCAGTATTTT
NA	15	TRBV5-1	TRBD1	TRBJ1-2	CASRYPQDRVNGYTF	TGCGCCAGCAGATACCCCCAGGACAGGGTCAATGGCTACACCTTC
NA	13	TRBV12-3/TRBV12-4	NA	TRBJ2-5	CASTAGQQETQYF	TGTGCCAGCACCGCGGGGCAGCAAGAGACCCAGTACTTC
NA	13	TRBV29-1	TRBD1	TRBJ2-1	CSVDPQGDNEQFF	TGCAGCGTTGATCCCCAGGGGGACAATGAGCAGTTCTTC
NA	14	TRBV27	NA	TRBJ1-5	CASRNQGSNQPQHF	TGTGCCAGCAGAAATCAGGGGAGCAATCAGCCCCAGCATTTT
NA	16	TRBV11-2	TRBD2	TRBJ2-3	CASSLVAGVLADTQYF	TGTGCCAGCAGCTTAGTAGCGGGAGTTCTAGCAGATACGCAGTATTTT
NA	11	TRBV2	NA	TRBJ2-5	CASWRGETQYF	TGTGCCAGCTGGAGGGGAGAGACCCAGTACTTC
NA	15	TRBV6-6	NA	TRBJ2-3	CASSLKGAGTDTQYF	TGTGCCAGCAGCCTTAAAGGGGCGGGCACAGATACGCAGTATTTT